These 9 T cell receptor beta chains were sequenced from one sample in a study of patients and donors after allogeneic stem cell transplantation. TCRdb used MiXCR to reprocess the RT-PCR reads, holding one entry per CDR3 protein. The data contain 150,000 to 250,000 distinct CDR3 sequences, 41% of them seen just once; the ten biggest clones take up 25% to 35%. The sequenced sample was blood, either unsorted or a sorted T cell fraction (not recorded which). These receptors were taken from a human donor who was either an allogeneic HSCT recipient or a stem cell or donor lymphocyte infusion donor (not recorded which). It is not recorded whose cells these are; they may come from a transplant donor.

This clonotype was detected a few times. The chain joins TRBV7-6 to TRBJ1-1; D possibly corresponds to TRBD1 (6 bases). This CDR3 comprises 16 residues. Germline V gene lookup returns CDR1 SGHVS and CDR2 FNYEAQ. Trimming removed 5 bases from V and 0 bases from J, with 16 bases in between. The chain's CDR3 is CASSHGQINVNTEAFF. DNA for the CDR3: TGTGCCAGCAGCCACGGACAGATAAACGTGAACACTGAAGCTTTCTTT.

The J gene is TRBJ1-4, the V gene TRBV15; 10 nucleotides align to TRBD1. CDR1 is LNHNV, CDR2 YYDKDF, per germline (reference sequence). The CDR3 runs 12 residues. V shed 9 bases and J 5 bases; nucleotides not matched to a gene: 0. The CDR3 bases are TGTGCCACGGACAGGGGGAATGAAAAACTGTTTTTT. Amino acids: CATDRGNEKLFF.

The chain couples TRBV29-1 to TRBJ1-1, with no clear D. In germline, CDR1 is SQVTM, CDR2 ANQGSEA. V was clipped by 1 base and J by 3 bases, with 9 bases between them. The CDR3 is 13 residues long. The CDR3 DNA is TGCAGCGTTGAAGTAGATAGGGACACTGAAGCTTTCTTT. Its protein is CSVEVDRDTEAFF.

In this sample, this clonotype turned up a few times. The chain uses TRBV6-5 and TRBJ2-1, with TRBD1 identical over 8 bases. There are 12 residues in the CDR3. From germline, CDR1 is MNHEY and CDR2 SVGAGI. V trimming: 3 bases; J trimming: 9 bases; junction bases outside the gene matches: 1. The CDR3 here is CASSYTGGEQFF. In nucleotides, the CDR3 is TGTGCCAGCAGTTATACAGGGGGTGAGCAGTTCTTC.

The sample holds a few counts of this clonotype. The V call is TRBV6-5, the J call TRBJ2-7, with 8 bases aligning to TRBD2. V gave up 4 bases and J gave up 5 bases; unmatched junction bases: 7. Germline CDR1 and CDR2: MNHEY and SVGAGI. This CDR3 contains 14 residues. Written as DNA, the CDR3 is TGTGCCAGCAGTTTGGCGGGGGGTTTTAACGAGCAGTACTTC. Protein: CASSLAGGFNEQYF.

The chain carries TRBV12-3 or TRBV12-4 and TRBJ1-1; D is unresolved. The CDR3 runs to 13 residues. V was shortened by 5 bases and J by 13 bases, with 20 bases between the two germline ends. CDR3 bases: TGTGCCAGCAGTCCGGGAGGCCTCGGCATGGTTTTCTTT. Residues: CASSPGGLGMVFF.

The J gene is TRBJ1-2, the V gene TRBV6-6, with TRBD1 matching over 9 bases. Germline V gene sequence: CDR1 MNHNY, CDR2 SVGAGI (reference sequence). The CDR3 extends over 13 amino acids. J gave up 10 bases and V 2 bases, and 5 bases lay outside the gene matches. CDR3 DNA sequence: TGTGCCAGCAGTTACGGGACAGGGACCCCCTACACCTTC. This sequence encodes CASSYGTGTPYTF.

The table lists this clonotype with a few counts. V usage is TRBV24-1 and J usage is TRBJ2-7; 9 bases align to TRBD1. The germline V gene encodes CDR1 KGHDR and CDR2 SFDVKD. V lost 4 bases and J lost 1; bases outside the gene matches: 4. The CDR3 is 15 residues long. As DNA, the CDR3 is TGTGCCACCAGTGACCCGACAGGGGGATCCTACGAGCAGTACTTC. Protein sequence: CATSDPTGGSYEQYF.

This clonotype was counted between two and nine times. The chain links TRBV24-1 to TRBJ2-1, with D perhaps matching TRBD1 (6 bases). There are 16 residues in the CDR3. V was pared by 0 bases and J by 2 bases, with 10 bases between. Germline CDR1 and CDR2: KGHDR and SFDVKD. Here the CDR3 DNA reads TGTGCCACCAGTGATTTGGTGGGGGCCCCCTACAATGAGCAGTTCTTC. This sequence encodes CATSDLVGAPYNEQFF.